A single TCR beta chain is shown here with its context. CDR3 length: 15 amino acids. Trimming removed 3 bases from V and 3 bases from J; junction bases left unmatched: 5. Germline V gene sequence: CDR1 SGDLS, CDR2 YYNGEE. Libraries were prepared by immunoSEQ multiplex PCR; TCRdb keeps only in-frame clonotypes and omits some of them. Found here are roughly 120,000 clones, 90% of them singletons; the top ten hold about 4.2%. These data belong to a study of control samples from healthy donors and cancer patients. The TCR comes from a human donor in good health. The donor label of this sample is uncertain. The chain recombines TRBV9 with TRBJ2-1, with 8 positions matching TRBD2. Sequenced sample: blood. CDR3 sequence (DNA): TGTGCCAGCAGCGACCCGGGGGGGCTCTACAATGAGCAGTTCTTC. This encodes CASSDPGGLYNEQFF.